A single sample gave rise to the 22 T cell receptor beta chains below, sequenced in a study of cytomegalovirus exposure and HLA in healthy donors. It was with 60 Vbeta and 13 Jbeta primers that the PCR ran. Here immunoSEQ multiplex PCR was the method, and the copy in TCRdb shows in-frame clones only, minus some. Of about 130,000 clones listed, around 77% were seen once; the top ten hold approximately 2%. Material for sequencing was PBMCs. The receptors derive from a man younger than 40 in good health and CMV-seronegative.

This chain connects TRBV4-1 to TRBJ1-3, with D tentatively TRBD1 (5 bases). This CDR3 has 15 residues. Trimming stripped 2 bases from V and 0 bases from J, with 8 bases between. The germline gives CDR1 MGHRA, CDR2 YSYEKL. The CDR3 sequence: CASSQNGHSGNTIYF. The DNA of the CDR3 is TGCGCCAGCAGCCAAAACGGACACTCTGGAAACACCATATATTTT.

This clone appeared a single time. This chain connects TRBV28 to TRBJ2-7; D possibly corresponds to TRBD2 (6 bases). V shed 6 bases and J shed 0 bases, with 15 bases lying between them. Germline CDR1 MDHEN, CDR2 SYDVKM. The CDR3 spans 15 residues. The CDR3 loop reads CASSATGSSSYEQYF. The CDR3 DNA follows: TGTGCCAGCAGCGCGACCGGGAGCAGCTCCTACGAGCAGTACTTC.

In its sample, this clone was seen a few times. CDR3 bases: TGTGCCAGCAGCATACTGACTTCAGGACTAGCGGGGACCCAAGGCGTGCAGTTCTTC. Protein: CASSILTSGLAGTQGVQFF. This chain uses TRBV7-3 with TRBJ2-1, with TRBD2 matching over 12 bases. The germline CDR1 and CDR2 sequences are SGHTA and FQGTGA. J was trimmed by 12 bases and V by 5 bases; bases with no gene match: 23. This CDR3 has 19 residues.

This rearrangement joins TRBV29-1 to TRBJ1-1, with D unresolved. V lost 8 bases to trimming and J lost 0 bases, with 10 bases between them. The CDR3 is 12 residues long. Per the germline V gene, CDR1 is SQVTM and CDR2 is ANQGSEA. CDR3 region: CSTKTMNTEAFF. The CDR3 DNA sequence: TGCAGCACGAAGACAATGAACACTGAAGCTTTCTTT.

Worth noting for this clone: Relative to the germline gene, one junction end is altered; a read error may explain this. The chain carries TRBV7-7 and TRBJ2-1, with 14 bases lining up with TRBD2. Germline lookup yields CDR1 SSHAT and CDR2 FNYEAQ (reference sequence). The CDR3 runs to 17 residues. The CDR3 sequence: CASSSLPGLAGVNEQFF. The CDR3 nucleotides read TGTGCTAGCAGCTCCCTGCCGGGACTAGCGGGAGTTAATGAGCAGTTCTTC.

This chain uses TRBV10-3 with TRBJ2-7, with TRBD1 matching 10 bases. Germline CDR1 is ENHRY and CDR2 is SYGVKD. With V trimmed by 4 bases and J by 4 bases, 7 bases remained unmatched. This CDR3 comprises 15 residues. CDR3 bases: TGTGCCATCAGTGGGACAGGGGGTTTAGGATACGAGCAGTACTTC. This gives the protein CAISGTGGLGYEQYF.

The chain recombines TRBV2 with TRBJ1-1; D gene unclear. Trimming stripped 7 bases from V and 0 bases from J, with 12 bases between. CDR3 length: 14 residues. From germline, CDR1 is SNHLY and CDR2 FYNNEI. The CDR3 loop reads CASTVTSMNTEAFF. DNA of the CDR3: TGTGCCAGCACGGTGACATCCATGAACACTGAAGCTTTCTTT.

There are a few counts of this clone. The chain couples TRBV2 to TRBJ2-4, with 9 bases matching TRBD1. The J segment lost 8 bases and the V segment lost 7 bases, leaving 9 bases of the junction unmatched. The CDR3 consists of 14 residues. In germline, CDR1 is SNHLY, CDR2 FYNNEI. The CDR3 here is CASTTGTGSDIQYF. CDR3 nucleotides: TGTGCCAGCACAACAGGGACAGGGTCGGACATTCAGTACTTC.

The chain combines TRBV6-1 with TRBJ2-4; possible D gene TRBD2, 7 bases. This CDR3 spans 18 amino acids. The ends were cut back, 0 bases at V and 4 bases at J, with 19 bases in the middle. CDR1 and CDR2 (germline): MNHNS, SASEGT. CDR3 sequence: CASSEAPRTAGNKNIQYF. In DNA, the CDR3 is TGTGCCAGCAGTGAAGCCCCCCGGACAGCGGGGAATAAAAACATTCAGTACTTC.

This clone was picked up one time. The chain uses TRBV7-2 and TRBJ1-2; no clear D. Germline CDR1 is SGHTA and CDR2 is FQGNSA. The CDR3 extends over 15 amino acids. V dropped 2 bases and J dropped 5 bases, with 15 bases sitting between them. CDR3 amino acids: CASSLLATVEYGYTF. CDR3 nucleotide sequence: TGTGCCAGCAGCTTATTGGCAACGGTGGAGTATGGCTACACCTTC.

The chain links TRBV11-2 to TRBJ1-1, with D perhaps matching TRBD1 (5 bases). The CDR3 runs 12 residues. The V gene's germline CDR1 is SGHAT and CDR2 FQNNGV. V shed 5 bases and J shed 7 bases, with 11 bases lying between them. The CDR3, as DNA: TGTGCCAGCAGCCCTAGGACATTTGAAGCTTTCTTT. Protein: CASSPRTFEAFF.

The chain is built from TRBV19 and TRBJ2-1, with 10 bases fitting TRBD1. CDR1 LNHDA and CDR2 SQIVND come from the germline V gene (reference sequence). J was trimmed by 5 bases and V by 4 bases; bases with no gene match: 11. This CDR3 comprises 17 residues. CDR3 DNA sequence: TGTGCCAGTAGTACGACCCGGGACAGGGGAGTCCACAATGAGCAGTTCTTC. It codes for CASSTTRDRGVHNEQFF.

This chain connects TRBV11-2 to TRBJ2-1; 10 bases line up with TRBD2. The V gene end was trimmed by 6 bases and the J gene end by 6 bases; junction bases not matched to a gene: 8. CDR1 is SGHAT, CDR2 FQNNGV, per germline. CDR3 length: 15 residues. Written as DNA, the CDR3 is TGTGCCAGCAGGCGTACTAGCGGGGCCCCCAATGAGCAGTTCTTC. Its protein is CASRRTSGAPNEQFF.

This chain uses TRBV7-2 with TRBJ2-3, with 8 bases matching TRBD2. The CDR3 is 16 amino acids. Trimming removed 2 bases from V and 4 bases from J; junction bases left unmatched: 8. Germline CDR1 SGHTA, CDR2 FQGNSA. This CDR3 is CASSLTGGGWSDTQYF. CDR3 coding DNA: TGTGCCAGCAGCTTAACGGGGGGGGGTTGGTCAGATACGCAGTATTTT.

V and J are TRBV13 and TRBJ1-1, with 9 bases aligning to TRBD1. CDR1 is PRHDT, CDR2 FYEKMQ, per germline (reference sequence). V shed 4 bases and J 4 bases; nucleotides not matched to a gene: 13. The CDR3 is made up of 17 amino acids. The DNA of the CDR3 is TGTGCCAGCAGCTCCGTCCTCTTACAGGGGGCTCGCACTGAAGCTTTCTTT. Translating gives CASSSVLLQGARTEAFF.

The rearrangement links TRBV6-5 to TRBJ2-7; maybe TRBD2 (6 bases). The V end lost 6 bases, the J end lost 3 bases, and 15 bases lay between the germline ends. This CDR3 has 14 residues. Looked up from germline, CDR1 is MNHEY and CDR2 is SVGAGI. CDR3 DNA sequence: TGTGCCAGCAGCTACCGGGCGGGAAACTACGAGCAGTACTTC. Translating gives CASSYRAGNYEQYF.

The genes are TRBV5-1 and TRBJ2-2, with D tentatively TRBD1 (5 bases). Trimming removed 2 bases at V and 4 bases at J, with 6 bases between. The CDR3 is made up of 13 amino acids. CDR1 SGHRS and CDR2 YFSETQ come from the germline V gene. The CDR3 loop reads CASSFQGTGELFF. CDR3 coding DNA: TGCGCCAGCAGCTTCCAGGGCACCGGGGAGCTGTTTTTT.

This chain connects TRBV5-1 to TRBJ2-1, with D perhaps matching TRBD1 (6 bases). CDR1 SGHRS and CDR2 YFSETQ come from the germline V gene. This CDR3 is 15 amino acids long. V lost 0 bases, J lost 7 bases, and 14 bases lay in between. This CDR3 reads CASSLGPGVDNEQFF. The CDR3 DNA sequence: TGCGCCAGCAGCTTGGGGCCAGGGGTGGATAATGAGCAGTTCTTC. Full variable domain (missing parts from reference TRBV5-1 and TRBJ2-1): KAGVTQTPRYLIKTRGQQVTLSCSPISGHRSVSWYQQTPGQGLQFLFEYFSETQRNKGNFPGRFSGRQFSNSRSEMNVSTLELGDSALYLCASSLGPGVDNEQFFGPGTRLTVL.

About this clone itself: A read error may account for a junction end that differs from germline. The rearrangement uses TRBV7-9 and TRBJ2-3; 16 nucleotides align to TRBD2. There are 18 residues in the CDR3. Germline CDR1 is SEHNR and CDR2 is FQNEAQ (reference sequence). In nucleotides, the CDR3 is TGTTCCAGCAGCTACCAGGGGACTAGCGGGAGGGACGCAGATACGCAGTATTTT. This sequence encodes CSSSYQGTSGRDADTQYF.

This clone was found once. The rearrangement uses TRBV5-1 and TRBJ1-2; no clear D. The CDR3 consists of 14 residues. Trimming stripped 4 bases from V and 0 bases from J, with 10 bases between. Germline V gene lookup returns CDR1 SGHRS and CDR2 YFSETQ. CDR3: CASSLVTANYGYTF. The DNA of the CDR3 is TGCGCCAGCAGCCTTGTCACTGCTAACTATGGCTACACCTTC.

The table lists this clone with a count of one. The chain uses TRBV13 and TRBJ1-2; D uncertain. V was shortened by 2 bases and J by 2 bases, with 9 bases between the two germline ends. This CDR3 is 14 amino acids long. Germline CDR1 is PRHDT and CDR2 is FYEKMQ (reference sequence). The CDR3 reads CASSLRAGNYGYTF. As DNA, the CDR3 is TGTGCCAGCAGCTTACGGGCGGGCAACTATGGCTACACCTTC.

V usage is TRBV5-4 and J usage is TRBJ2-1; 13 positions match TRBD2. CDR1 SGHNT and CDR2 YYREEE come from the germline V gene (reference sequence). Trimming cost V 1 base and J 3 bases; bases outside gene matches: 4. The CDR3 runs 17 residues. The CDR3 region is CASSLSTSGGGYNEQFF. For the CDR3, the DNA is TGTGCCAGCAGCTTGAGTACTAGCGGGGGGGGCTACAATGAGCAGTTCTTC.